The rows below give T cell receptor beta chains drawn from one sample of a study of T cell changes during pregnancy in multiple sclerosis. TCRdb keeps only in-frame clones here, not all; method: immunoSEQ multiplex PCR. Among some 37,000 clones listed, roughly nine tenths were seen once. Specimen: CD4+ T cells from peripheral blood mononuclear cells, collected before pregnancy. The receptor set was obtained from a female donor with multiple sclerosis, enrolled in a pregnancy study. Both conserved end residues are part of each CDR3. The order of the fields is CDR3 DNA, CDR3 protein, J gene, clone size, D gene, V gene. D genes are given only for firm matches. Size values are once, few and many counts, or a class for expanded clones, and some rows have none.

TGTGCCAGCAGCTTCTATGGGACAGGGGGAGGGGAAAAACTGTTTTTT	CASSFYGTGGGEKLFF	TRBJ1-4	once	TRBD1	TRBV11-2
TGTGCCAGCAGCCCCGGACAGGTTTTCAACACCGGGGAGCTGTTTTTT	CASSPGQVFNTGELFF	TRBJ2-2	NA	TRBD1	TRBV5-8
TGTGCCAGCAGTGTTGGCAGGGCAAACACTGAAGCTTTCTTT	CASSVGRANTEAFF	TRBJ1-1	once	NA	TRBV2
TGTGCCAGCAGCCATGCCAGGGGGCTGAGGAACAATGAGCAGTTCTTC	CASSHARGLRNNEQFF	TRBJ2-1	NA	TRBD1	TRBV14
TGTGCCAGCAGTTTAGCGGGAGAACCTCTATACGAGCAGTACTTC	CASSLAGEPLYEQYF	TRBJ2-7	once	TRBD2	TRBV28
TGCAGCGTAGCCACCACTGAAGCTTTCTTT	CSVATTEAFF	TRBJ1-1	NA	NA	TRBV29-1
TGTGCCAGCAGGTTGTTTGGGACGGCTAGCGGGAGTTGGGAGCAGTACTTC	CASRLFGTASGSWEQYF	TRBJ2-7	NA	TRBD2	TRBV27
TGTGCCAGCAAACTTCTGAACACTGAAGCTTTCTTT	CASKLLNTEAFF	TRBJ1-1	NA	NA	TRBV6-1
TGTGCCAGCAGCTTATCGAGGAACACTGAAGCTTTCTTT	CASSLSRNTEAFF	TRBJ1-1	few	NA	TRBV11-3
TGTGCCAGCAGGCCCACTAGCGCGGGCAATGAGCAGTTCTTC	CASRPTSAGNEQFF	TRBJ2-1	NA	TRBD2	TRBV27
TGTGCCAGCAGCTCCTTAGCGGGAGGGCCTGGTCCCACAGATACGCAGTATTTT	CASSSLAGGPGPTDTQYF	TRBJ2-3	once	TRBD2	TRBV7-9
TGCGCCAGCAGTCAATCTAGAACGGGGGGGCCTTACAATGAGCAGTTCTTC	CASSQSRTGGPYNEQFF	TRBJ2-1	NA	TRBD2	TRBV23-1
TGCAGCGTTGAACCAACTAGCGGGGTTTACAATGAGCAGTTCTTC	CSVEPTSGVYNEQFF	TRBJ2-1	NA	TRBD2	TRBV29-1
TGTGCCAGCAGCAGGGGGGCAGGGATTACGAACACCGGGGAGCTGTTTTTT	CASSRGAGITNTGELFF	TRBJ2-2	NA	NA	TRBV27
TGTGCCAGCAGCTTATGGTCCCCAGGGTTAGCAGATACGCAGTATTTT	CASSLWSPGLADTQYF	TRBJ2-3	NA	NA	TRBV11-2
TGTGCCAGCAGTTTTCTTCAGGCTGTCGATGGCTACACCTTC	CASSFLQAVDGYTF	TRBJ1-2	once	NA	TRBV28
TGTGCCAGCAGCTCCGGGACGGCAGGGGACATTCAGTACTTC	CASSSGTAGDIQYF	TRBJ2-4	NA	NA	TRBV7-9
TGTGCCAGCAACAGGGGGAACACTGAAGCTTTCTTT	CASNRGNTEAFF	TRBJ1-1	NA	TRBD1	TRBV2
TGTGCCAGCAGTTACCTGGCCGGGCAGGGGGCTTATGGCTACACCTTC	CASSYLAGQGAYGYTF	TRBJ1-2	NA	TRBD1	TRBV6-6
TGTGCCAGCAGTGAACCAACCCATCAGACCGGGACTAGCGGGAGGAGCTCCTACAATGAGCAGTTCTTC	CASSEPTHQTGTSGRSSYNEQFF	TRBJ2-1	NA	TRBD2	TRBV2
TGTGCCATCAGTCCTCAGGGCCCTGGGGCCAACGTCCTGACTTTC	CAISPQGPGANVLTF	TRBJ2-6	NA	NA	TRBV10-3
TGTGCCAGCAGTGATCAGACAGGAAGCTCCTACAATGAGCAGTTCTTC	CASSDQTGSSYNEQFF	TRBJ2-1	NA	NA	TRBV25-1
TGTGCCAGCAGCGGCAATCTCAGGGGTCCCTACAATGAGCAGTTCTTC	CASSGNLRGPYNEQFF	TRBJ2-1	NA	NA	TRBV9
TGCGCCAGCAGCTTCAACGAGGACACTGAAGCTTTCTTT	CASSFNEDTEAFF	TRBJ1-1	once	NA	TRBV5-1
TGCGCCAGCAGCCAAGATTTAATATATCCGCAAGAGACCCAGTACTTC	CASSQDLIYPQETQYF	TRBJ2-5	NA	NA	TRBV4-3
TGTGCCAGTAGCGAAACAGACAGGGACGAGCAGTACTTC	CASSETDRDEQYF	TRBJ2-7	NA	TRBD1	TRBV19
TGTGCCAGCAGTTACTCGACCCGGGGAACTGAGCAGTTCTTC	CASSYSTRGTEQFF	TRBJ2-1	NA	NA	TRBV6-5
TGTGCCATCAGCGGACTAGGGGACAAGGTCTTGAATGAGCAGTTCTTC	CAISGLGDKVLNEQFF	TRBJ2-1	NA	NA	TRBV10-3
TGTGCCAGCAGCTTAGGGTTAGTAAGTTCCTACAATGAGCAGTTCTTC	CASSLGLVSSYNEQFF	TRBJ2-1	NA	NA	TRBV7-8
TGTGCCAGCATGAGGGAATTCGGCCTCTACAATGAGCAGTTCTTC	CASMREFGLYNEQFF	TRBJ2-1	NA	NA	TRBV28
TGCGCCAGGGGATATGACAGCCCAGATAAGTACAATGAGCAGTTCTTC	CARGYDSPDKYNEQFF	TRBJ2-1	NA	NA	TRBV5-1
TGTGCCAGCAGTGAATGGACAGGGGCGATAGAAGAGACCCAGTACTTC	CASSEWTGAIEETQYF	TRBJ2-5	NA	TRBD1	TRBV27
TGCAGCGCGGGACTAGCGGGAGGCTACGAGCAGTACTTC	CSAGLAGGYEQYF	TRBJ2-7	NA	TRBD2	TRBV29-1
TGTGCCAGCAGCCAAGAATCGGCGGTTAACTATGGCTACACCTTC	CASSQESAVNYGYTF	TRBJ1-2	NA	NA	TRBV4-2
TGTGCCAGCAAAAACTGGGCAACAGATACGCAGTATTTT	CASKNWATDTQYF	TRBJ2-3	NA	NA	TRBV7-2
TGTGCCAGCAGCTTGGTCGGGGACTACGAGCAGTACTTC	CASSLVGDYEQYF	TRBJ2-7	NA	NA	TRBV5-6
TGCGCCAGCAGCCGTCTTACAGCATACTCCTACGAGCAGTACTTC	CASSRLTAYSYEQYF	TRBJ2-7	NA	NA	TRBV5-1
TGTGCCTGGAGTGTCTGGACTAGCGGGAGAGGTAATGAGCAGTTCTTC	CAWSVWTSGRGNEQFF	TRBJ2-1	NA	TRBD2	TRBV30
TGTGCCACCAGACAGGATAATCAGCCCCAGCATTTT	CATRQDNQPQHF	TRBJ1-5	NA	NA	TRBV10-3
TGTGCCAGCGTCGCCCATGGGGGGAATGAGCAGTTCTTC	CASVAHGGNEQFF	TRBJ2-1	once	NA	TRBV6-5
TGTGCCAGTAGTACCACGGGGGGGAATAGCAATCAGCCCCAGCATTTT	CASSTTGGNSNQPQHF	TRBJ1-5	NA	NA	TRBV19
TGCAGCGTCACGCCTCGCGGGAGGAATTACAATGAGCAGTTCTTC	CSVTPRGRNYNEQFF	TRBJ2-1	NA	TRBD2	TRBV29-1
TGTGCCATCGGGGGGGTAATAGCGGGGAATGAGCAGTTCTTC	CAIGGVIAGNEQFF	TRBJ2-1	NA	TRBD2	TRBV10-3
TGTGCCAGCAGTGATTCTGAGCCAGGGATTCCCAAAAACATTCAGTACTTC	CASSDSEPGIPKNIQYF	TRBJ2-4	NA	NA	TRBV25-1
TGCGCCAGCAGCGGGACAGGTCCCCTCGAGCAGTACTTC	CASSGTGPLEQYF	TRBJ2-7	NA	TRBD1	TRBV5-1
TGTGCCAGCAGCTTAATGACTAGCGGACGGGGGGAGCTGTTTTTT	CASSLMTSGRGELFF	TRBJ2-2	NA	TRBD2	TRBV7-8
TGTGCCACCAGCAGTATCAAAGCGGGCTCCTACGAGCAGTACTTC	CATSSIKAGSYEQYF	TRBJ2-7	NA	NA	TRBV15
TGTGCCAGCATCCCTGAGGTATGGTCTGAAGCTTTCTTT	CASIPEVWSEAFF	TRBJ1-1	NA	NA	TRBV28
TGCGCCAGCAGCGAGGGGACTAGCGGGGCTAATGAGCAGTTCTTC	CASSEGTSGANEQFF	TRBJ2-1	NA	TRBD2	TRBV5-1
TGCGCCAGCAGCTTGGCCGACGGGAGACGGGTCGAGCAGTACTTC	CASSLADGRRVEQYF	TRBJ2-7	NA	NA	TRBV5-1
TGTGCCTGGAGAGCTTATGAAAAACTGTTTTTT	CAWRAYEKLFF	TRBJ1-4	NA	NA	TRBV30